These 8 T cell receptor beta chains were sequenced from one sample in a study of blood T cell repertoires in COVID-19. TCRdb keeps only in-frame clones here, not all; method: immunoSEQ multiplex PCR. The sample includes hundreds of thousands of clones, more than 85% seen only once; the top ten take under 3%. Sequencing was carried out using peripheral blood. The origin of the receptors is a human donor in a cohort sampled during active COVID-19.

This sequence joins TRBV28 and TRBJ2-3; 7 bases are a match to TRBD2. The CDR3 has 15 residues. Germline assignment: CDR1 MDHEN and CDR2 SYDVKM. The junction had 12 bases not matched to a gene; V was cut back by 8 bases and J by 4 bases. CDR3 nucleotide sequence: TGTGCCAGCTATACGTTGGGAGGGGTGCCAGATACGCAGTATTTT. Encoded protein: CASYTLGGVPDTQYF.

The chain combines TRBV5-1 with TRBJ1-4; D is uncertain. Germline CDR1 SGHRS, CDR2 YFSETQ. This CDR3 region has 14 residues. The germline V and J ends were trimmed by 3 bases and 4 bases, with 10 bases remaining between them. CDR3 region: CASSSNQDNEKLFF. In DNA, the CDR3 is TGCGCCAGCAGCTCGAATCAGGATAATGAAAAACTGTTTTTT.

The gene calls are TRBV3-1 (or the pseudogene TRBV3-2) and TRBJ2-3, with a weak D call TRBD2 (5 bases). Germline V CDR1 and CDR2: LGHDT, YNNKEL (reference sequence). V was cut by 4 bases and J by 6 bases, with 20 bases left in between. The CDR3 sequence is 16 residues long. CDR3 nucleotide sequence: TGTGCCAGCAGCCCAGTCTTGCCGGGGAACGTCGATACGCAGTATTTT. Translating it yields CASSPVLPGNVDTQYF.

The chain combines TRBV10-3 with TRBJ2-3; a possible D gene is TRBD2 (7 bases). V gave up 4 bases and J gave up 0 bases, with 14 bases separating them. Germline-derived CDR1 and CDR2 are ENHRY and SYGVKD. The CDR3 extends over 16 amino acids. CDR3 sequence: CAISAAGQTSTDTQYF. The CDR3 nucleotides are TGTGCCATCAGTGCAGCGGGACAAACCAGCACAGATACGCAGTATTTT.

The chain links TRBV3-1 (or the pseudogene TRBV3-2) to TRBJ2-3, with 7 bases matching TRBD2. V lost 3 bases, J lost 1 base, and 1 base stayed unmatched. This CDR3 comprises 14 residues. Per germline, CDR1 LGHDT and CDR2 YNNKEL (reference sequence). The CDR3 sequence: CASSQGGGTDTQYF. CDR3 nucleotide sequence: TGTGCCAGCAGCCAGGGAGGGGGCACAGATACGCAGTATTTT.

The rearrangement links TRBV4-1 to TRBJ1-6; TRBD1 agrees at 7 bases. CDR1 is MGHRA, CDR2 YSYEKL, per germline. V dropped 3 bases and J dropped 8; count of bases not matched to a gene: 7. CDR3 length equals 15 residues. The CDR3 loop reads CASSHNTGVDSPLHF. The DNA of the CDR3 is TGCGCCAGCAGCCACAATACAGGGGTGGATTCACCCCTCCACTTT.

The chain is built from TRBV6-5 and TRBJ2-3, with TRBD2 matching over 10 bases. Germline V CDR1 and CDR2: MNHEY, SVGAGI. V dropped 0 bases and J dropped 5; count of bases not matched to a gene: 2. CDR3 size: 15 residues. The CDR3 DNA follows: TGTGCCAGCAGTTACTCGAGCGGGAGGGTAGATACGCAGTATTTT. It codes for CASSYSSGRVDTQYF.

The V and J genes are TRBV7-3 and TRBJ2-5, with D maybe TRBD1 (6 bases). The CDR3 length is 19 residues. CDR1 and CDR2 from the germline V gene are SGHTA and FQGTGA. The germline V and J ends were trimmed by 1 base and 0 bases, with 21 bases remaining between them. CDR3 amino acids: CASSLSLRADRSYQETQYF. The CDR3 DNA reads as TGTGCCAGCAGCTTAAGTTTACGGGCGGACAGATCGTACCAAGAGACCCAGTACTTC.